The clone carrying this T cell receptor (beta chain) was seen repeatedly, ten times or more. This record comes from a study of Graves' ophthalmopathy and Graves' hyperthyroidism. The sequenced template was RNA, covering the TCR beta CDR3 region. HTBI primers were used in a first-round RT-PCR, which preceded a second-round multiplex PCR. TCRdb reprocessed the multiplex PCR reads via MiXCR and lists one record per CDR3 protein. Of about 740,000 distinct CDR3 sequences listed, 40% are singletons. The starting material, around 9.3 ml of fresh peripheral blood, provided the PBMCs. Specimen: peripheral blood. The sequence derives from an adult man with Graves' ophthalmopathy.

The CDR3 sequence is CASSLGVATYEQYF. CDR3 nucleotide sequence: TGTGCCAGCAGCTTAGGGGTAGCCACCTACGAGCAGTACTTC. The V gene is TRBV7-6, the J gene TRBJ2-7; D is ambiguous. This CDR3 has 14 amino acids. Deletions cut 1 base from V and 2 bases from J, with 9 bases between. Germline V gene lookup returns CDR1 SGHVS and CDR2 FNYEAQ.